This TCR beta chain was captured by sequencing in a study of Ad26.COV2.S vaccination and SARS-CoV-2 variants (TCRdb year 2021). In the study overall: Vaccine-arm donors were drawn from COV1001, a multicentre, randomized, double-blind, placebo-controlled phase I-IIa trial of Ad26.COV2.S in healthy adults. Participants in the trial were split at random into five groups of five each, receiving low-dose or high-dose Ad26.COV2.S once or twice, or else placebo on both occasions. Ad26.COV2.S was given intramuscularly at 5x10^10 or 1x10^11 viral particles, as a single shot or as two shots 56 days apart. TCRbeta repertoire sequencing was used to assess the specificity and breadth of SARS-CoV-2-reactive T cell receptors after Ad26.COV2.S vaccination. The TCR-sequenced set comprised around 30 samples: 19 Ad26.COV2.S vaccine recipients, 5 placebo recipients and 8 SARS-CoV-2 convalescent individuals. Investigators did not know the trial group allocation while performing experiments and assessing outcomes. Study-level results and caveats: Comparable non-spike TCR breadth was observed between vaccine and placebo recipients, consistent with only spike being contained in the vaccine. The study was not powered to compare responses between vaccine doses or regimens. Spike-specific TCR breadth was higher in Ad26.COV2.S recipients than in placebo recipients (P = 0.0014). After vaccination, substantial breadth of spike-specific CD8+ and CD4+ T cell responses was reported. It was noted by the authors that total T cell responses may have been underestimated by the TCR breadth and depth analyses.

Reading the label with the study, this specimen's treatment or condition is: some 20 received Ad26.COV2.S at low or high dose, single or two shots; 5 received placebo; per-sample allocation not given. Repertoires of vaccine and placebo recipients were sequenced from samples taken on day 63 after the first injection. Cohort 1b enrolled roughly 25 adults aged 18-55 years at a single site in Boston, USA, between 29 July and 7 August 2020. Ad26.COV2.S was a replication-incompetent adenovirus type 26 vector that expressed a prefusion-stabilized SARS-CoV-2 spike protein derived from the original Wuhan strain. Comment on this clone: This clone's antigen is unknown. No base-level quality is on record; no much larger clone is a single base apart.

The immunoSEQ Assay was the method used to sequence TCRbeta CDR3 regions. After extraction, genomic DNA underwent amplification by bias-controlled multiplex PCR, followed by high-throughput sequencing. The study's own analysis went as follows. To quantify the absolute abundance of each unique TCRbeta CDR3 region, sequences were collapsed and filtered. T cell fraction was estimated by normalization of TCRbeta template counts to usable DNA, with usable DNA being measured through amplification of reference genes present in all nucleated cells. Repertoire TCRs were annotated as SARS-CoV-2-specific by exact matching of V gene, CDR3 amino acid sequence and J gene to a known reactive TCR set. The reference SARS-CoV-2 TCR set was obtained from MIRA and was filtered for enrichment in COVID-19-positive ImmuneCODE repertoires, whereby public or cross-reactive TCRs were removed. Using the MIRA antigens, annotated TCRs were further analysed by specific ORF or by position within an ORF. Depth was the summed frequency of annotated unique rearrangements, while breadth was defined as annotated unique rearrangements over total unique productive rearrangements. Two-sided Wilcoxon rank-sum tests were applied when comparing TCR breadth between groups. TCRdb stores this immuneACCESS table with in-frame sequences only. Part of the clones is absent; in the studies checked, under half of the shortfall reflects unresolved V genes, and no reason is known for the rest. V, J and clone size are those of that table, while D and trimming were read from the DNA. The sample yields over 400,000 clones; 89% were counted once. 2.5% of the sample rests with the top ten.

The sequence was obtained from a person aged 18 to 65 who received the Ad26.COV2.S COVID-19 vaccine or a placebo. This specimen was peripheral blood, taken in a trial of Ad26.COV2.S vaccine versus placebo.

The bases read TGTGCCAGCCTCCCGGTGGGGGCCAACTATGGCTACACCTTC. This is translated as CASLPVGANYGYTF. The rearranged chain carries TRBV28 and TRBJ1-2; TRBD1 is a weak D gene call, 6 bases matching. From the germline V gene, CDR1 is MDHEN and CDR2 is SYDVKM. From the cysteine up to the phenylalanine, the CDR3 has a length of 14 residues. The sequence is cut down to CDR3 DNA, 42 bases in frame from base 1. V loses 8 bases, J loses 2 bases, and the germline ends lie 15 bases apart.